The 25 T cell receptor beta chains below were found in one sample sequenced in a study of Ad26.COV2.S vaccination and SARS-CoV-2 variants. Treatment given: some 19 received Ad26.COV2.S at low or high dose, single or two shots; 5 received placebo; per-sample allocation not given. Collection of samples fell on day 63 after the first vaccine or placebo injection. The method was immunoSEQ multiplex PCR; TCRdb's version includes in-frame clones alone and lacks a portion of them. The sample yields approximately 480,000 clones, around 90% seen once. The source material was peripheral blood, sampled in a trial of Ad26.COV2.S vaccine versus placebo. The receptors originated from a person between 18 and 59 years old who received the Ad26.COV2.S COVID-19 vaccine or a placebo.

The V gene is TRBV5-1, the J gene TRBJ1-6; D remains ambiguous. This CDR3 is built from 15 residues. The ends were cut back, 0 bases at V and 7 bases at J, with 11 bases in the middle. CDR1 and CDR2 (germline): SGHRS, YFSETQ. CDR3 loop: CASSLDSLGNSPLHF. The DNA for the CDR3 is TGCGCCAGCAGCTTGGATTCCCTAGGAAATTCACCCCTCCACTTT.

The V gene is TRBV4-2, the J gene TRBJ2-1; unclear D gene. Deletions cut 5 bases from V and 6 bases from J, with 11 bases between. Germline loops: CDR1 LGHNA, CDR2 YNFKEQ. This CDR3 is built from 13 residues. Here the CDR3 reads CASSDPPGNEQFF. CDR3 in DNA: TGTGCCAGCAGCGACCCCCCGGGCAATGAGCAGTTCTTC.

This clone turned up a few times. The rearrangement uses TRBV28 and TRBJ1-5; the D is unclear. Germline V gene data show CDR1 as MDHEN and CDR2 as SYDVKM. This CDR3 has 12 residues. V was clipped by 3 bases and J by 6 bases, with 6 bases between them. The chain's CDR3 is CASSFGVQPQHF. The CDR3 region has the DNA TGTGCCAGCAGTTTTGGAGTTCAGCCCCAGCATTTT. Drawing the rest from reference TRBV28 and TRBJ1-5, the complete variable domain is DVKVTQSSRYLVKRTGEKVFLECVQDMDHENMFWYRQDPGLGLRLIYFSYDVKMKEKGDIPEGYSVSREKKERFSLILESASTNQTSMYLCASSFGVQPQHFGDGTRLSIL.

V and J are TRBV19 and TRBJ1-2; perhaps TRBD1 as D (5 bases). The V end lost 6 bases, the J end lost 3 bases, and 14 bases lay between the germline ends. In germline, CDR1 is LNHDA, CDR2 SQIVND (reference sequence). The CDR3 totals 14 residues. In DNA form, the CDR3 reads TGTGCCAGTAGCCCCACCGGGGACCACTATGGCTACACCTTC. Translated: CASSPTGDHYGYTF.

This rearrangement joins TRBV10-3 to TRBJ2-1; possibly TRBD2 for D (6 bases). Looked up from germline, CDR1 is ENHRY and CDR2 is SYGVKD. This CDR3 comprises 17 residues. Trimming cost V 7 bases and J 8 bases, with 27 bases left between them. CDR3 sequence (DNA): TGTGCCATCAAGGCGCGGGGACTCGATTTTGCGGATGATGAGCAGTTCTTC. Translation: CAIKARGLDFADDEQFF.

This chain uses TRBV6-5 with TRBJ1-1; TRBD1 might be the D (5 bases). The CDR3 extends over 14 amino acids. Per the germline V gene, CDR1 is MNHEY and CDR2 is SVGAGI. Between the trimmed V and J ends, which lost 8 bases and 4 bases, there was a span of 17 bases. CDR3 region: CASRLTGRFTEAFF. CDR3 nucleotide sequence: TGTGCCAGCCGACTTACAGGCCGTTTCACTGAAGCTTTCTTT.

This clone was detected a few times. The chain joins TRBV5-4 to TRBJ2-7, with TRBD1 as a possible D gene (6 bases). V dropped 7 bases and J dropped 6 bases, with 20 bases sitting between them. The germline V gene encodes CDR1 SGHNT and CDR2 YYREEE (reference sequence). The CDR3 contains 14 residues. The CDR3 protein is CASRPRDTGREQYF. The CDR3 coding sequence is TGTGCCAGCCGGCCCCGGGACACCGGCCGCGAGCAGTACTTC.

The chain has TRBV5-1 and TRBJ2-7; 8 bases are shared with TRBD1. CDR1 and CDR2 (germline): SGHRS, YFSETQ. V was pared by 4 bases and J by 3 bases, with 6 bases of the junction left unmatched. The CDR3 has 14 residues. As DNA, the CDR3 is TGCGCCAGCAGCAGGACAGGGACGCTCTACGAGCAGTACTTC. Encoded protein: CASSRTGTLYEQYF.

The genes are TRBV5-1 and TRBJ2-5, with 9 bases that match TRBD2. The CDR3 loop spans 16 amino acids. Losses at the gene ends were 4 bases for V and 5 bases for J; bases not matched to a gene: 12. Germline CDR1 reads SGHRS; CDR2 reads YFSETQ. Here the CDR3 DNA reads TGCGCCAGCAGCCCCTCTCGGACTAGCGTAGGGGAGACCCAGTACTTC. Translation gives CASSPSRTSVGETQYF.

V gene TRBV12-1 combines with J gene TRBJ1-6; TRBD1, the table's D call, was not compared with the DNA. TRBV12-1 is a listed pseudogene. The CDR3 contains 16 residues. CDR3 sequence (DNA): TGTGCCAGCAGCGTAAACAGGGTACTGATTAATTCACCCCTCCACTTT. Amino acids: CASSVNRVLINSPLHF.

The CDR3 sequence: CATSFPAGTQQYEQFF. CDR3 DNA: TGTGCCACCAGCTTTCCCGCCGGGACCCAACAGTATGAGCAGTTCTTC. This chain joins TRBV15 and TRBJ2-1; the D gene could be TRBD1 or TRBD2 (5 bases each). Germline V gene data show CDR1 as LNHNV and CDR2 as YYDKDF (reference sequence). This CDR3 comprises 16 residues. V gave up 5 bases and J gave up 8 bases, with 22 bases separating them.

This chain links TRBV5-4 with TRBJ1-2; 10 bases are a match to TRBD1. Germline V lookup: CDR1 SGHNT, CDR2 YYREEE (reference sequence). V dropped 0 bases and J dropped 8; count of bases not matched to a gene: 10. The CDR3 has 16 amino acids. The CDR3 coding sequence is TGTGCCAGCAGCTTGGGGGGAGTGGGACAGGGGAACGGCTACACCTTC. This sequence encodes CASSLGGVGQGNGYTF. Together with reference TRBV5-4 and TRBJ1-2, the CDR3 gives the full variable domain: ETGVTQSPTHLIKTRGQQVTLRCSSQSGHNTVSWYQQALGQGPQFIFQYYREEENGRGNFPPRFSGLQFPNYSSELNVNALELDDSALYLCASSLGGVGQGNGYTFGSGTRLTVV.

V is TRBV28 and J is TRBJ1-5, with TRBD1 matching 9 bases. The germline V gene encodes CDR1 MDHEN and CDR2 SYDVKM. V was clipped by 2 bases and J by 6 bases; unmatched bases: 5. This CDR3 comprises 15 residues. The CDR3 nucleotides read TGTGCCAGCAGTTTACGGACAGGGGTTCGTCAGCCCCAGCATTTT. It is translated as CASSLRTGVRQPQHF.

The genes are TRBV5-4 and TRBJ2-7, with TRBD1 matching 8 bases. V was clipped by 4 bases and J by 5 bases; unmatched bases: 8. The CDR3 spans 14 residues. The germline gives CDR1 SGHNT, CDR2 YYREEE (reference sequence). CDR3 protein: CASSPGTGFHEQYF. In DNA form, the CDR3 reads TGTGCCAGCAGCCCTGGGACAGGTTTCCACGAGCAGTACTTC.

This sequence joins TRBV19 and TRBJ1-6; D is ambiguous. Per the germline V gene, CDR1 is LNHDA and CDR2 is SQIVND (reference sequence). V was trimmed by 6 bases and J by 9 bases, leaving 18 bases between them. The CDR3 is 15 residues long. The chain's CDR3 is CASSPSSGSTSPLHF. As DNA, the CDR3 is TGTGCCAGTAGCCCCAGTTCGGGGAGTACTTCACCCCTCCACTTT.

The rearrangement joins TRBV6-5 to TRBJ2-1, with D possibly TRBD1 on 5 matching bases. The CDR3 sequence is 14 residues long. Trimming took off 0 bases at V and 5 bases at J, with 8 bases between the two ends. Germline values: CDR1 MNHEY, CDR2 SVGAGI. The CDR3 coding sequence is TGTGCCAGCAGTTACTCACAGGCCGACAATGAGCAGTTCTTC. This encodes CASSYSQADNEQFF.

The gene calls are TRBV6-2 or TRBV6-3 and TRBJ2-3; 8 positions match TRBD1. With V trimmed by 6 bases and J by 1 base, 6 bases remained unmatched. The CDR3 extends over 15 amino acids. Germline CDR1 is MNHEY and CDR2 is SVGEGT. The CDR3 DNA reads as TGTGCCAGCAGCGCGGACAGGGTAGGCACAGATACGCAGTATTTT. Translating gives CASSADRVGTDTQYF.

The rearrangement uses TRBV6-1 and TRBJ1-2; D remains unclear. This CDR3 spans 16 amino acids. The germline gives CDR1 MNHNS, CDR2 SASEGT. The V and J ends lost 2 bases and 7 bases respectively, with 20 bases between them. The CDR3 sequence is CASSERTQGDPGGYTF. The CDR3, as DNA: TGTGCCAGCAGTGAACGAACGCAAGGCGACCCTGGTGGCTACACCTTC.

The chain uses TRBV19 and TRBJ1-3; D unresolved. V shed 9 bases and J shed 5 bases, with 5 bases lying between them. Germline assignment: CDR1 LNHDA and CDR2 SQIVND (reference sequence). The length of the CDR3 is 10 residues. CDR3 residues: CASGRNTIYF. In DNA form, the CDR3 reads TGTGCCAGCGGAAGAAACACCATATATTTT.

The chain combines TRBV3-1 (or the pseudogene TRBV3-2) with TRBJ1-1, with D possibly being TRBD1 (6 bases). Trimming shortened V by 0 bases and J by 4 bases, and 9 bases separated the two germline ends. The CDR3 runs to 14 residues. Germline CDR1 reads LGHDT; CDR2 reads YNNKEL (reference sequence). CDR3: CASSQERGTTEAFF. As DNA, the CDR3 is TGTGCCAGCAGCCAAGAAAGGGGGACCACTGAAGCTTTCTTT.

This chain connects TRBV5-1 to TRBJ1-6, with D possibly being TRBD1 (5 bases). Between the trimmed V and J ends, which lost 0 bases and 7 bases, there was a span of 14 bases. In germline, CDR1 is SGHRS, CDR2 YFSETQ. The length of the CDR3 is 16 residues. The CDR3 sequence: CASSLGGDPVNSPLHF. The DNA for the CDR3 is TGCGCCAGCAGCTTGGGGGGGGACCCCGTGAATTCACCCCTCCACTTT.

The chain joins TRBV30 to TRBJ2-3; D possibly corresponds to TRBD1 (5 bases). Germline CDR1 reads GTSNPN; CDR2 reads SVGIG (reference sequence). V was pared by 0 bases and J by 4 bases, with 14 bases between. The CDR3 has 15 residues. The CDR3 loop reads CAWSVGVRYADTQYF. The CDR3 DNA reads TGTGCCTGGAGTGTAGGGGTCCGGTACGCAGATACGCAGTATTTT.

This chain connects TRBV15 to TRBJ1-4; tentatively, D is TRBD1 (5 bases). The CDR3 runs to 13 residues. Trimming stripped 6 bases from V and 6 bases from J, with 11 bases between. Germline lookup yields CDR1 LNHNV and CDR2 YYDKDF (reference sequence). CDR3 coding DNA: TGTGCCACCAGAACGGGACGGGATGAAAAACTGTTTTTT. Translation gives CATRTGRDEKLFF.

The chain is built from TRBV5-4 and TRBJ2-1; 7 bases are a match to TRBD2. The CDR3 has 12 amino acids. CDR1 and CDR2 from the germline V gene are SGHNT and YYREEE (reference sequence). The ends lost 5 bases at V and 7 bases at J; junction bases unmatched: 3. The CDR3 sequence: CASRGGGNEQFF. CDR3 DNA: TGTGCCAGCAGGGGGGGAGGGAATGAGCAGTTCTTC.

Comments on this clone: At one of its ends the junction is not consistent with the germline gene, which may arise from a read error. The chain recombines TRBV6-2 or TRBV6-3 with TRBJ1-6, with a possible D match to TRBD1 (5 bases). The CDR3 length is 15 residues. In germline, CDR1 is MNHEY, CDR2 SVGEGT. CDR3 sequence (DNA): TGTGCCAGCAGTCCCTCGGAGTCGGGGCGCGACAGATCGAGCTTT. It yields the protein CASSPSESGRDRSSF.